This TCR beta chain was documented in a study of HIV-infected patients and healthy controls. Notes on the study in general: Study cohorts differed slightly in age and sex, but this did not explain diversity differences.

The ends lost 0 bases at V and 6 bases at J; junction bases unmatched: 10. CDR1 is MNHEY and CDR2 is SVGEGT in the germline V gene. The CDR3 runs to 18 residues. Antiretroviral therapy had run roughly three months, about 14 weeks, before follow-up blood collection. Whole blood was used without fractionation, so all unsorted peripheral T cells were included. Exclusions covered tumors, febrile or AIDS-related illness, and hepatitis B or C coinfection. cDNA was made from about 500 ng RNA using alpha and beta constant primers. Alpha and beta chain libraries were made separately by chain-specific third strand synthesis with multiplexing indices. Second strand synthesis was primed from the SP2 site. After a brief PCR adding P5, P7 and a second index, roughly 22 amplification cycles followed. MiXCR, run by TCRdb on the 5' RACE reads, gives a single entry per CDR3 protein. The sample yields a few thousand distinct CDR3 sequences, roughly 8.5% seen once.

This clonotype qualifies as large (0.1 to 1%). Its specificity is not known. The source material was blood, sampled during antiretroviral therapy. This receptor was identified in an adult with HIV infection. This rearrangement joins TRBV6-2 or TRBV6-3 to TRBJ2-3; 12 positions agree with TRBD2. The CDR3 region has the DNA TGTGCCAGCAGTTACTCGTATTCTAGCGGGGGGGCAACGGATACGCAGTATTTT. This translates into CASSYSYSSGGATDTQYF.